This T cell receptor (beta chain) was sequenced during a study of regulatory T cells in long-lasting Graves disease. Study-wide results and limits: Whereas new patients shared about a thousand public clonotypes, persistent patients shared more, at a few thousand.

Specified time point: persistent/refractory GD, antithyroid drugs over 5 years with positive TRAb. RNA extracted from PBMCs served as the sequencing template. A note on this clonotype: The antigen is unknown.

The CDR3 totals 12 residues. V shed 2 bases and J shed 10 bases, with 6 bases lying between them. Germline V gives CDR1 SGHTA, CDR2 FQGNSA. Both iRepertoire HTBI primers and Arm-PCR of CDR3 regions were used to build the TCR beta libraries. One entry per CDR3 protein results from TCRdb running MiXCR on the multiplex PCR reads. The sample records about 660,000 distinct CDR3 sequences, about 30% being singletons. The sequence was collected from a female donor with Graves disease. Sequences were derived from peripheral blood mononuclear cells (PBMCs), sampled when the disease was refractory, from a patient treated with antithyroid drugs. This chain links TRBV7-2 with TRBJ1-6; the D is unclear. Here the CDR3 DNA reads TGTGCCAGCAGCTTATTGGGCTCACCCCTCCACTTT. This encodes CASSLLGSPLHF. The full variable domain, rest sourced from reference TRBV7-2 and TRBJ1-6, is GAGVSQSPSNKVTEKGKDVELRCDPISGHTALYWYRQSLGQGLEFLIYFQGNSAPDKSGLPSDRFSAERTGGSVSTLTIQRTQQEDSAVYLCASSLLGSPLHFGNGTRLTVT.